This T cell receptor beta chain was sequenced for a study of T cells in Graves' hyperthyroidism and ophthalmopathy (dated by TCRdb to between 2017 and 2020). Looking at the study overall: Peripheral blood was collected at initial diagnosis, before any treatment. The 100 or so discovery patients were randomly split 7:3 into training and test sets. TCR V-J signatures able to tell the groups apart were searched for in a discovery cohort of 100 patients, of whom roughly 42 had Graves' ophthalmopathy and around 56 had stable Graves' hyperthyroidism. Following sampling, methimazole starting at 30 mg daily was given to hyperthyroidism patients, and high-dose intravenous methylprednisolone was given to ophthalmopathy patients. In six Graves' hyperthyroidism patients, the study also compared T-cell repertoires from thyroid tissue with T-cell repertoires from blood. The paper reports TCR Vbeta CDR3 sequencing of some 140 peripheral blood samples: around 45 ophthalmopathy, 75 to 80 hyperthyroidism and around 17 progressor patients. An independent validation cohort of under 20 hyperthyroidism patients and about 15 patients who later progressed to ophthalmopathy tested prospective prediction of ophthalmopathy.

Summary of the overall study and its limitations: No statistical method was used to set the sample size in advance, and investigators knew the group allocation. Most expanded thyroid clonotypes (frequency above 0.001) were also detected in blood, suggesting blood repertoires may reflect thyroid immune responses. A model built on a 13 V-J signature distinguished ophthalmopathy from stable hyperthyroidism, reaching roughly 88% sensitivity and under 84% specificity in cross-validation and 80%/75% in testing. In validation, the model predicted progression to ophthalmopathy a median of roughly 6.1 months before onset, with over 60% sensitivity and about 72% specificity.

CDR1 SGHAT and CDR2 FQNNGV are derived from the germline V gene. The CDR3 measures 13 amino acids from cysteine to phenylalanine. The DNA shown is the 39-base CDR3, in frame from base 1. Relative to germline, V is 5 bases shorter and J is 13 bases shorter, with 20 bases between their ends. The TCR beta CDR3 regions were amplified from RNA transcripts. The first round of RT-PCR for the TCR CDR3 was performed with the HTBI primer set and the Qiagen OneStep RT-PCR kit. The libraries were constructed in a second round of multiplex PCR and then size-selected and purified. The libraries were sequenced on an Illumina HiSeq2000 using paired-end 100 bp reads. The paper's processing steps were these. SOAPnuke was used to process the raw data, with reads discarded if the reads contained adapters or uncalled bases, had a mean Phred below 15, or lacked an exact constant-primer or identifier match. High-quality paired reads were merged using COPE v1.2.5, and each unique nucleotide sequence was defined as a clonotype. Clonotypes were aligned to IMGT TRBV, TRBD and TRBJ reference segments using MiTCR v1.1. The analysis was restricted to V-J combinations with a frequency above 0.0001, which together covered roughly 99% of the repertoires. The TCS score was defined as F50 (clonal expansion) divided by E x V (chaos), with BLOSUM62-based TCRdist calculated between CDR3 peptides within each V-J. Welch's t-statistics and random forest reduced approximately 520 V-J features to about 13, which were used in a naive Bayes classifier (R e1071). TCRdb ran its own pipeline on the public reads, namely fastp trimming at Q25 and MiXCR clone calling, and kept in-frame beta chains. Each CDR3 protein gets just one entry, which takes the most common genes and DNA from the rows behind it. The V and J calls were determined by TCRdb, not by the authors. In this sample the table shows 50,000 to 55,000 distinct CDR3 sequences, less than 60% of which occur a single time. The ten largest clones add up to just over 9% of the sample.

This clonotype was observed many times. The antigen it recognizes is unknown. Base qualities are not recorded, but no much larger clone differs from it by a single base. Ophthalmopathy patients had moderately to severely active disease, with a Clinical Activity Score of 3 or more, a NOSPECS grade of 4 or more, and a disease duration of less than 3 months. Exclusion was applied to patients with uncontrolled infections, other autoimmune diseases, pregnancy or lactation. Diagnoses were established on the basis of clinical symptoms, serum thyroxine and TRAb, thyroid ultrasound, and orbital computed tomography. PBMCs were separated from under 12 ml of fresh peripheral blood using Ficoll-Paque density gradient centrifugation. Total RNA was extracted using Trizol reagent, and RNA quality was assessed on an Agilent 2100 Bioanalyzer.

The sequence was obtained from a woman aged 45-60 years with Graves' ophthalmopathy. The chain is encoded by TRBV11-2 joined to TRBJ1-1, with a tentative D gene TRBD1 over 6 matching bases. Sequenced: blood. The CDR3 in this case is CASSRQSGTTRFF. In nucleotide form, the sequence is TGTGCCAGCAGCAGACAATCCGGGACAACTCGTTTCTTT.